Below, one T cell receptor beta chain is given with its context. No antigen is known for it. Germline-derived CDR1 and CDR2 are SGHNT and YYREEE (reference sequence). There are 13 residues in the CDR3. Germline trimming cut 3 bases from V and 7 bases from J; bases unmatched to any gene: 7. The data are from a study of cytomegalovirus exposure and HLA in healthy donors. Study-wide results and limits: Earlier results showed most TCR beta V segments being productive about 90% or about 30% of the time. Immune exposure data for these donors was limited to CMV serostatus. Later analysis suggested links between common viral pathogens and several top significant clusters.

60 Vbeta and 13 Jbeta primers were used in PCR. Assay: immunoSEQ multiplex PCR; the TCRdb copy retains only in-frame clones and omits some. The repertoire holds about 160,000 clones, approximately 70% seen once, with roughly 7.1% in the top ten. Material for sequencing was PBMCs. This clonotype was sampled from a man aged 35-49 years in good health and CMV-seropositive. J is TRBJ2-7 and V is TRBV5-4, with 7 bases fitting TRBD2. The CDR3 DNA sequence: TGTGCCAGCAGCTCTCGGGAGGCGGCTGAGCAGTACTTC. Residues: CASSSREAAEQYF.